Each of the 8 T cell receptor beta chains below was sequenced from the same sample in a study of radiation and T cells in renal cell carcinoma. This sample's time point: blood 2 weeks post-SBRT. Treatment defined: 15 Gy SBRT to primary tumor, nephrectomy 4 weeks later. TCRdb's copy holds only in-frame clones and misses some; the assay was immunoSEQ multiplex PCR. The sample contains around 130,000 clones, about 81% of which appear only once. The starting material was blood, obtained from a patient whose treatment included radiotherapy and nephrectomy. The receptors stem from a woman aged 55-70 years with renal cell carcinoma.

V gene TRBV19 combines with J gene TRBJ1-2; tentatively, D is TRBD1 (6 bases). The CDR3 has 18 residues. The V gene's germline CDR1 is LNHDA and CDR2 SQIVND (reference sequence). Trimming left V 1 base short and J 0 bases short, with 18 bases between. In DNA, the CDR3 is TGTGCCAGTAGTATAGGGGCAGGGGCGTCGAAAGCTAACTATGGCTACACCTTC. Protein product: CASSIGAGASKANYGYTF. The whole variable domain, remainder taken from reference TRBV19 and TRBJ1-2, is DGGITQSPKYLFRKEGQNVTLSCEQNLNHDAMYWYRQDPGQGLRLIYYSQIVNDFQKGDIAEGYSVSREKKESFPLTVTSAQKNPTAFYLCASSIGAGASKANYGYTFGSGTRLTVV.

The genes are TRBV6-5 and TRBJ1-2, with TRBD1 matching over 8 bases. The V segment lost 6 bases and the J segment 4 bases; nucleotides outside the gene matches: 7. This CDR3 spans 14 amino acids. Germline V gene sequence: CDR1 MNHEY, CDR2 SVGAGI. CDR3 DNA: TGTGCCAGCAGAATAGACAGGGGAACCTATGGCTACACCTTC. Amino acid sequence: CASRIDRGTYGYTF.

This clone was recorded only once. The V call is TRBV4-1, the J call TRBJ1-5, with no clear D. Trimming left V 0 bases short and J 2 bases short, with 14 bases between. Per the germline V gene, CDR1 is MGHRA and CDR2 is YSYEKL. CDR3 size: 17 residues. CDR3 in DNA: TGCGCCAGCAGCCAAGATCTAAAGTCCATGGGCAATCAGCCCCAGCATTTT. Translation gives CASSQDLKSMGNQPQHF.

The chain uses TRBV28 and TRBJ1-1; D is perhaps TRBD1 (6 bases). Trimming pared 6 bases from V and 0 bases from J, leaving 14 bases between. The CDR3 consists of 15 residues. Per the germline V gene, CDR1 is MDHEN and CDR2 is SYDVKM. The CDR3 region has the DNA TGTGCCAGCAGGGCGGGGACACGTATGAACACTGAAGCTTTCTTT. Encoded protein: CASRAGTRMNTEAFF.

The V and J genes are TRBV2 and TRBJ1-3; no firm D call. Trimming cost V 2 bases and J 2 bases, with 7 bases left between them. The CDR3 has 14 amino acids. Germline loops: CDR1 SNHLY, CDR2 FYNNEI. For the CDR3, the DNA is TGTGCCAGCAGTGAATTTGGGGCTGGAAACACCATATATTTT. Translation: CASSEFGAGNTIYF. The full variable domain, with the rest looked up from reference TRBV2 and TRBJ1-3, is EPEVTQTPSHQVTQMGQEVILRCVPISNHLYFYWYRQILGQKVEFLVSFYNNEISEKSEIFDDQFSVERPDGSNFTLKIRSTKLEDSAMYFCASSEFGAGNTIYFGEGSWLTVV.

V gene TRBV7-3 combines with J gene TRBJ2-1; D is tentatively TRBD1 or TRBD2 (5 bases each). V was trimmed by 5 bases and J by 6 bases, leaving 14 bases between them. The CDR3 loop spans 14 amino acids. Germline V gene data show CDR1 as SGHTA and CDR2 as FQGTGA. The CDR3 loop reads CASSRGTETNEQFF. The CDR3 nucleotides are TGTGCCAGCAGCCGAGGGACGGAGACCAATGAGCAGTTCTTC.

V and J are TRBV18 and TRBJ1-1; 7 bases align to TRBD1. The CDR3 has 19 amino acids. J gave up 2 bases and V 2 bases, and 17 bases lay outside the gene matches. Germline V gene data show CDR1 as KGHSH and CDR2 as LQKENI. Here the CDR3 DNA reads TGTGCCAGCTCACCAATACCACAGGGGACGGTAGGGGGAAACACTGAAGCTTTCTTT. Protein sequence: CASSPIPQGTVGGNTEAFF.

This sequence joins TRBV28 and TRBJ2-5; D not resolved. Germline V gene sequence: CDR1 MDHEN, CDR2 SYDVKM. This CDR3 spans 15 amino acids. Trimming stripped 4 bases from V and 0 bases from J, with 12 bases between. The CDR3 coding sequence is TGTGCCAGCAGTTCCCACTCGCATTACCAAGAGACCCAGTACTTC. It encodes CASSSHSHYQETQYF.